Following are 8 T cell receptor beta chains from one sample sequenced in a study of T cell changes during pregnancy in multiple sclerosis. The repertoire was sequenced with immunoSEQ multiplex PCR; TCRdb's copy has only in-frame clones and lacks some. The top ten hold 1.8% of the sample, which has over 55,000 clones, roughly 93% seen once. Here the sequenced sample was peripheral blood, taken after pregnancy. The origin of the receptors is a female donor with multiple sclerosis, enrolled in a pregnancy study.

The rearrangement links TRBV13 to TRBJ2-5, with D perhaps TRBD1 (6 bases). Germline CDR1 reads PRHDT; CDR2 reads FYEKMQ (reference sequence). CDR3 length equals 15 residues. Trimming shortened V by 5 bases and J by 6 bases, and 19 bases separated the two germline ends. For the CDR3, the DNA is TGTGCCAGCAGCGCACGTGGAACAGGGAGCCAGACCCAGTACTTC. Protein sequence: CASSARGTGSQTQYF. Drawing the rest from reference TRBV13 and TRBJ2-5, the complete variable domain is AAGVIQSPRHLIKEKRETATLKCYPIPRHDTVYWYQQGPGQDPQFLISFYEKMQSDKGSIPDRFSAQQFSDYHSELNMSSLELGDSALYFCASSARGTGSQTQYFGPGTRLLVL.

V gene TRBV19 combines with J gene TRBJ1-1; perhaps TRBD1 as D (6 bases). The V end was cut by 9 bases, the J end by 12 bases, with 17 bases between. CDR1 and CDR2 from the germline V gene are LNHDA and SQIVND (reference sequence). The CDR3 runs to 11 residues. This chain's CDR3 is CASRGSGPPFF. CDR3 in DNA: TGTGCCAGCAGGGGATCGGGCCCTCCTTTCTTT. Based on the CDR3 plus reference TRBV19 and TRBJ1-1, the full variable domain is DGGITQSPKYLFRKEGQNVTLSCEQNLNHDAMYWYRQDPGQGLRLIYYSQIVNDFQKGDIAEGYSVSREKKESFPLTVTSAQKNPTAFYLCASRGSGPPFFGQGTRLTVV.

The rearrangement links TRBV5-1 to TRBJ2-1; D not resolved. This CDR3 has 13 residues. Germline CDR1 reads SGHRS; CDR2 reads YFSETQ. V lost 4 bases and J lost 5, with 10 bases in between. The CDR3: CASSLVLHNEQFF. The CDR3 nucleotides are TGCGCCAGCAGCCTAGTCCTCCACAATGAGCAGTTCTTC.

This clone has just one count. The rearrangement joins TRBV27 to TRBJ2-7; weak D call: TRBD2 (6 bases). Germline lookup yields CDR1 MNHEY and CDR2 SMNVEV (reference sequence). The CDR3 is made up of 14 amino acids. Trimming took 6 bases from V and 2 from J, leaving 14 bases between them. The CDR3 sequence is CASSPGLGAYEQYF. The CDR3 DNA reads TGTGCCAGCAGCCCGGGACTGGGAGCCTACGAGCAGTACTTC.

The chain is built from TRBV29-1 and TRBJ2-3; D is unresolved. CDR1 is SQVTM and CDR2 is ANQGSEA in the germline V gene. V was shortened by 2 bases and J by 10 bases, with 10 bases between the two germline ends. The CDR3 has 11 amino acids. The CDR3 coding sequence is TGCAGCGTTGAACAGTGGAGTGCGCAGTATTTT. This codes for CSVEQWSAQYF.

The chain carries TRBV19 and TRBJ2-3; D is perhaps TRBD2 (6 bases). CDR3 length: 14 amino acids. Trimming removed 3 bases from V and 2 bases from J, with 9 bases in between. Germline V lookup: CDR1 LNHDA, CDR2 SQIVND (reference sequence). Written as DNA, the CDR3 is TGTGCCAGTAGTATTCTAGCGAACACAGATACGCAGTATTTT. Translating gives CASSILANTDTQYF.

This sequence joins TRBV14 and TRBJ2-7; TRBD2 matches at 8 bases. Germline V gene lookup returns CDR1 SGHDN and CDR2 FVKESK. Trimming removed 3 bases from V and 7 bases from J; junction bases left unmatched: 8. This CDR3 comprises 14 residues. CDR3 DNA: TGTGCCAGCAGCCATACGGGAGGGCCTTGGGAGCAGTACTTC. This sequence encodes CASSHTGGPWEQYF.

The count of this clone is one. J is TRBJ2-1 and V is TRBV27; 11 bases are shared with TRBD2. This CDR3 has 15 residues. V was pared by 7 bases and J by 6 bases, with 8 bases of the junction left unmatched. Germline V gene data show CDR1 as MNHEY and CDR2 as SMNVEV (reference sequence). The CDR3 region has the DNA TGTGCCAGCACCCCGGGACTAGCGGTTGTCAATGAGCAGTTCTTC. The encoded protein is CASTPGLAVVNEQFF.